This entry concerns a single T cell receptor (beta chain). The data were obtained in a study of blood T cell repertoires in COVID-19. Study overall: COVID-19 samples, acute and convalescent, were from the United States, Italy and Spain. The cDNA or gDNA used as material had been derived from T cells, B-cell-depleted T cells, or PBMCs.

In the source study's methods: Amplification with reference gene primers provided the estimates of nucleated cell counts. Profiling relied on immunoSEQ multiplex PCR, and the TCRdb table lists in-frame clones only, not all of them. V and J calls and clone size are those listed in that table; D and trimming were worked out from the DNA. The table includes 150,000 to 200,000 clones, around nine tenths detected once. Seattle researchers signed up patients amid active infection and tracked them longitudinally. This receptor was identified in a woman in her 70s with COVID-19, enrolled during active disease. The sequenced material came from peripheral blood.

The CDR3 region is CASSRTTYEQYF. CDR3 nucleotide sequence: TGTGCCAGCAGTCGGACTACCTACGAGCAGTACTTC. The rearrangement links TRBV12-3 or TRBV12-4 to TRBJ2-7; a weak D match, TRBD2 (6 bases). This CDR3 comprises 12 residues. Trimming cost V 5 bases and J 2 bases, with 7 bases left between them.